This TCR beta chain emerged from a study of tumor-infiltrating lymphocytes in primary liver carcinoma (dated by TCRdb to 2016 to 2017). Looking at the study overall: The five patients, three men and two women aged 30 to 69 years, had hepatocellular carcinoma (four) or combined HCC and intrahepatic cholangiocarcinoma (one). Roughly 3.65 to 7.13 million productive TCRbeta reads were obtained per sample, and no significant difference in read depth was found between tissue types. The study combined TCRbeta repertoire sequencing, expression microarrays and whole-exome sequencing across five regions of each liver tumor, with adjacent normal tissue and blood. Repertoires from technical replicates were highly reproducible, with mean shared-clone rates approximately 0.92 and correlation coefficients above 0.95. Tumors of the five patients were stage T1-T3 N0M0 with maximum diameters of roughly 4.2 to 11 cm. To link TCRbeta repertoire diversity to the local molecular phenotype, the 20 to 25 tumor region samples were profiled with Agilent mRNA microarrays. A total of 35 specimens from 5 patients, comprising about 25 tumor regions, 5 adjacent noncancerous liver tissues and 5 peripheral blood samples, were covered by TCRbeta repertoire sequencing. What the study reported, not specific to this receptor: Because the samples were bulk and unsorted, CD4+ and CD8+ T cell repertoires could not be compared. A significantly larger repertoire fraction was made up by the top 250 clones in tumors than in blood (p = 0.039). Only about 8-24% of top clones were present in all five regions of a tumor, suggesting spatial heterogeneity of tumor-infiltrating T cells. Only the TCR beta chain was sequenced, which likely underestimates true repertoire diversity because unpaired alpha chains were not captured. Repertoire overlap was higher between tumor regions (mean roughly 35%) than tumor-adjacent (approximately 17%) or tumor-blood (14%) pairs, consistent with antigen-driven expansion. Only five patients were included in the study, and the authors note that the findings should be validated in a larger study.

V is shortened by 3 bases, J by 2 bases, and the region joining them spans 7 bases. The CDR3, from cysteine to phenylalanine, totals 13 residues. Just CDR3 DNA is preserved here, 39 bases in frame from base 1. For CDR1 and CDR2, the germline V gene lists SGHRS and YFSETQ. Note on this clonotype: Its cognate antigen has yet to be identified. Qualities for individual bases were not recorded, and no much larger clone is one base off.

Using a constant-region primer and ProtoScript II reverse transcriptase, TCRbeta-specific cDNA was reverse-transcribed from around 500 ng total RNA. Three nested multiplex PCR rounds, following a slightly modified ARM-PCR procedure, were used to build the TCRbeta libraries. The first two PCR rounds used multiplex TRBV1-TRBV30 forward primers with a Cbeta reverse primer, each for 10 to 11 cycles. A final 25-cycle PCR with Deep VentR polymerase added sample barcodes and Illumina adapters. Before sequencing, amplicons of 200-500 bp were gel-purified using a QIAquick gel extraction kit. TCRbeta amplicons were sequenced on an Illumina HiSeq 2500 with 250-bp paired-end reads. The paper's data handling went like this. Quality trimming of reads was performed with Trimmomatic v0.33, and paired reads were merged with FLASH v1.2.11 so that full CDR3 sequences could be recovered. V, D and J germline segments were assigned to the rearranged TCRbeta sequences by MiGEC v1.2.1b. Clonotype statistics, along with Shannon-Wiener diversity indices, were calculated using VDJtools v1.0.0. Except for diversity analysis, only each sample's 250 most abundant clonotypes were used in subsequent analyses to reduce sampling bias. TCRdb applied fastp at Q25 and MiXCR to the public reads, then kept only in-frame beta chains. Duplicate CDR3 protein sequences are folded into a single record with the most common DNA and genes. TCRdb assigned the V and J calls; the authors' analysis was not used. The sample table lists under 50,000 distinct CDR3 sequences, just over 70% of them with a count of one. The ten largest clones capture just under 30% of the sample.

Total RNA and DNA were co-extracted from around 18-30 mg of bulk tissue with the AllPrep DNA/RNA mini kit, without cell sorting. Between November 2015 and March 2016, about 5 patients in China with histopathologically diagnosed primary liver carcinoma had their tumors surgically resected. At the time of sampling, the patients had chronic HBV infection and had not received any treatment. Five spatially separated regions were sampled from each tumor: the superior, inferior, left-lateral and right-lateral poles, plus the tumor centre. Histological examination found more than 80% viable tumor cells in every tumor sample. Fresh tumor and adjacent tissue pieces were bisected, with one half stored in RNAlater at -80 degrees C and the other half sent for histology.

The chain is made from TRBV5-1 and TRBJ2-3; no D gene is confidently identified. The sequence was obtained from a man in his forties with primary liver carcinoma and hepatitis B virus infection. Sequenced material: liver tumor tissue from sampling region 5. The cell subset or site label corresponds to: tumor region T5, tumor centre. In nucleotide form, the sequence is TGCGCCAGCAGCTCCTCCACCACAGATACGCAGTATTTT. Its protein product is CASSSSTTDTQYF. Full variable domain (CDR3 extended with the reference TRBV5-1 and TRBJ2-3 proteins): KAGVTQTPRYLIKTRGQQVTLSCSPISGHRSVSWYQQTPGQGLQFLFEYFSETQRNKGNFPGRFSGRQFSNSRSEMNVSTLELGDSALYLCASSSSTTDTQYFGPGTRLTVL.